Described below is a single T cell receptor beta chain sequence and its context. Its antigen is unknown. An end of the junction differs from the germline gene, which may be a read error. The CDR3 sequence is 16 residues long. Germline CDR1 is SGHTA and CDR2 is FQGTGA. For CDR3 and TCR beta VDJ profiling, genomic DNA was the template used. TCRdb reprocessed the reads via MiXCR and lists one record per CDR3 protein. The sample contains around 200,000 distinct CDR3 sequences, approximately 60% of which appear only once. The data were obtained in a study of CD8+CD57+ T cells in acquired aplastic anemia. Looking at the study overall: 3.2 ug was the average amount of DNA from sorted CD4+ and CD8+ cells. Reads per healthy sample averaged around 10 million (CD4+) and approximately 12 million (CD8+).

Study-level findings and limits: CD8+ Simpson's diversity showed no significant patient-control difference.

The sample taken for sequencing was sorted CD4+, CD8+, or CD8+CD57+ T cells (not recorded which) from PBMCs. This rearrangement joins TRBV7-3 to TRBJ2-1; maybe TRBD2 (6 bases). The clonotype comes from a human donor in good health. The CDR3 DNA sequence: TGTGCCAGCAACCCTCTTCCTCGGGACTCCTACAACGAGCAGTTCTTC. Translating gives CASNPLPRDSYNEQFF.